The 22 T cell receptor beta chains listed next were all sequenced from one sample in a study of shared clonotypes between healthy human individuals. Sequencing used immunoSEQ multiplex PCR; TCRdb keeps in-frame clones, though not all of them. The sample has 2 million to 2.5 million clones; approximately 95% are singletons. Specimen: naive CD4+ T cells sorted from blood. This sample's subset: CD45RA+ positively selected. The receptors stem from a man between 18 and 35 years old in good health.

This chain joins TRBV18 and TRBJ2-1; D possibly corresponds to TRBD2 (5 bases). The CDR3 totals 14 residues. Trimming took 4 bases from V and 5 from J, leaving 12 bases between them. Germline V gene data show CDR1 as KGHSH and CDR2 as LQKENI. The CDR3: CASSLGPADNEQFF. CDR3 coding DNA: TGTGCCAGCTCACTCGGTCCAGCGGACAATGAGCAGTTCTTC.

The chain is built from TRBV4-1 and TRBJ2-2; D may be TRBD2 (5 bases). Germline V CDR1 and CDR2: MGHRA, YSYEKL. The CDR3 spans 15 residues. Trimming shortened V by 7 bases and J by 4 bases, and 16 bases separated the two germline ends. CDR3 DNA: TGCGCCAGCACCACTATACCTGGACTCACCGGGGAGCTGTTTTTT. Its protein product is CASTTIPGLTGELFF.

The chain uses TRBV28 and TRBJ1-4, with 7 bases matching TRBD1. V lost 4 bases and J lost 0; bases outside the gene matches: 2. This CDR3 spans 15 amino acids. CDR1 and CDR2 from the germline V gene are MDHEN and SYDVKM. The chain's CDR3 is CASSSTGATNEKLFF. In nucleotides, the CDR3 is TGTGCCAGCAGTTCAACAGGGGCAACTAATGAAAAACTGTTTTTT.

The chain couples TRBV27 to TRBJ2-7; 8 nucleotides line up with TRBD1. Trimming removed 3 bases from V and 3 bases from J; junction bases left unmatched: 7. CDR3 size: 15 residues. The V gene's germline CDR1 is MNHEY and CDR2 SMNVEV (reference sequence). DNA for the CDR3: TGTGCCAGCAGTTTGACCGGGACAGGAAGCTACGAGCAGTACTTC. Its translation: CASSLTGTGSYEQYF.

J is TRBJ2-7 and V is TRBV19, with 14 positions matching TRBD2. The CDR3 has 15 amino acids. Trimming at V came to 6 bases and at J to 5 bases, leaving 6 bases not matched to a gene. The germline V gene encodes CDR1 LNHDA and CDR2 SQIVND (reference sequence). The DNA for the CDR3 is TGTGCCAGTAGCGTAGGGACTAGCGGGAGCAACGAGCAGTACTTC. This encodes CASSVGTSGSNEQYF. Variable domain in full (rest from reference TRBV19 and TRBJ2-7): DGGITQSPKYLFRKEGQNVTLSCEQNLNHDAMYWYRQDPGQGLRLIYYSQIVNDFQKGDIAEGYSVSREKKESFPLTVTSAQKNPTAFYLCASSVGTSGSNEQYFGPGTRLTVT.

This rearrangement joins TRBV6-5 to TRBJ1-1; 7 nucleotides line up with TRBD1. The V and J ends lost 6 bases and 5 bases, in that order; junction bases with no gene match: 12. CDR3 size: 15 residues. Germline V lookup: CDR1 MNHEY, CDR2 SVGAGI. The chain's CDR3 is CASSDPGQRLTEAFF. CDR3 in DNA: TGTGCCAGCAGCGACCCGGGACAGCGACTTACTGAAGCTTTCTTT.

CDR3 DNA sequence: TGCGCCAGCAGCCCGACAGAAGATTATGGCTACACCTTC. It codes for CASSPTEDYGYTF. The V gene is TRBV4-1, the J gene TRBJ1-2, with D maybe TRBD1 (5 bases). V was cut by 4 bases and J by 5 bases, with 11 bases left in between. Per germline, CDR1 MGHRA and CDR2 YSYEKL. The CDR3 is made up of 13 amino acids.

The gene calls are TRBV10-2 and TRBJ1-3; D not certain. The germline CDR1 and CDR2 sequences are WSHSY and SAAADI. Trimming shortened V by 5 bases and J by 3 bases, and 14 bases separated the two germline ends. The CDR3 runs to 15 residues. The DNA for the CDR3 is TGCGCCAGCAGTTTCGGGGAGACAAGTGGAAACACCATATATTTT. It is translated as CASSFGETSGNTIYF.

This clone was detected only once. This rearrangement joins TRBV6-1 to TRBJ2-7; 8 positions agree with TRBD1. Germline V gives CDR1 MNHNS, CDR2 SASEGT. This CDR3 comprises 15 residues. V was pared by 1 base and J by 4 bases, with 6 bases of the junction left unmatched. The CDR3 DNA sequence: TGTGCCAGCAGTGAAGGAAGGACAGGGTTTTACGAGCAGTACTTC. Translated: CASSEGRTGFYEQYF.

This clone was seen a single time. The chain couples TRBV7-2 to TRBJ1-1, with 11 bases that match TRBD1. Trimming took 6 bases from V and 1 from J; bases not matched to a gene: 4. The CDR3 is 15 residues long. Germline V gives CDR1 SGHTA, CDR2 FQGNSA. DNA for the CDR3: TGTGCCAGCAGGTGGGACAGGGGGACGAACACTGAAGCTTTCTTT. Translated, it gives CASRWDRGTNTEAFF.

In its sample, this clone was seen once. Other DNA sequences in this specimen translate into the identical CDR3. V and J are TRBV30 and TRBJ2-5; D possibly corresponds to TRBD1 (5 bases). The CDR3 covers 13 residues. CDR1 and CDR2 (germline): GTSNPN, SVGIG (reference sequence). V shed 3 bases and J shed 2 bases, with 10 bases lying between them. The CDR3 spells CAWRRRGQETQYF. CDR3 DNA sequence: TGTGCCTGGAGGCGAAGGGGACAAGAGACCCAGTACTTC.

Regarding this clone: The identical CDR3 is also encoded by other nucleotide sequences in the sample. The chain has TRBV6-5 and TRBJ2-7; D perhaps matches TRBD2 (5 bases). Germline CDR1 and CDR2: MNHEY and SVGAGI. The CDR3 loop spans 14 amino acids. Trimming removed 6 bases from V and 2 bases from J, with 14 bases in between. The CDR3 sequence is CASSPYRGPYEQYF. The CDR3 region has the DNA TGTGCCAGCAGCCCATATAGAGGGCCCTACGAGCAGTACTTC.

Note on this clone: Other DNA sequences in the same sample also yield this CDR3. V usage is TRBV9 and J usage is TRBJ1-2, with D uncertain. This CDR3 comprises 14 residues. Trimming cost V 0 bases and J 2 bases, with 8 bases left between them. Germline V gene data show CDR1 as SGDLS and CDR2 as YYNGEE. The CDR3 region is CASSVAGQNYGYTF. CDR3 coding DNA: TGTGCCAGCAGCGTAGCTGGGCAGAACTATGGCTACACCTTC.

This chain links TRBV5-5 with TRBJ2-7; D perhaps matches TRBD2 (6 bases). V was clipped by 4 bases and J by 2 bases, with 13 bases between them. The CDR3 has 14 residues. The germline V gene has CDR1 SGHKS and CDR2 YYEKEE (reference sequence). The CDR3 region has the DNA TGTGCCAGCAGCCCCGGGGGTTCCCCCTACGAGCAGTACTTC. It encodes CASSPGGSPYEQYF.

The chain employs TRBV30 and TRBJ1-4, with a possible D match to TRBD1 (6 bases). Trimming shortened V by 2 bases and J by 8 bases, and 15 bases separated the two germline ends. Per germline, CDR1 GTSNPN and CDR2 SVGIG (reference sequence). The CDR3 consists of 14 residues. The CDR3 sequence: CAWSFGGAREKLFF. In DNA form, the CDR3 reads TGTGCCTGGAGTTTTGGGGGGGCTAGGGAAAAACTGTTTTTT. The variable domain in full, with the rest retrieved from reference TRBV30 and TRBJ1-4, is SQTIHQWPATLVQPVGSPLSLECTVEGTSNPNLYWYRQAAGRGLQLLFYSVGIGQISSEVPQNLSASRPQDRQFILSSKKLLLSDSGFYLCAWSFGGAREKLFFGSGTQLSVL.

The V gene is TRBV9, the J gene TRBJ1-4, with D perhaps TRBD1 (5 bases). The CDR3 contains 14 residues. V was clipped by 1 base and J by 3 bases, with 7 bases between them. Germline-derived CDR1 and CDR2 are SGDLS and YYNGEE. CDR3 residues: CASSVPGSNEKLFF. CDR3 coding DNA: TGTGCCAGCAGCGTACCAGGGTCTAATGAAAAACTGTTTTTT. The full variable domain, with the rest looked up from reference TRBV9 and TRBJ1-4, is DSGVTQTPKHLITATGQRVTLRCSPRSGDLSVYWYQQSLDQGLQFLIQYYNGEERAKGNILERFSAQQFPDLHSELNLSSLELGDSALYFCASSVPGSNEKLFFGSGTQLSVL.

This clone was found once. The chain couples TRBV4-1 to TRBJ2-3; no clear D. The germline V and J ends were trimmed by 1 base and 4 bases, with 6 bases remaining between them. CDR3 length: 13 amino acids. Germline CDR1 is MGHRA and CDR2 is YSYEKL. In DNA form, the CDR3 reads TGCGCCAGCAGCCAAGGGTTGGCAGATACGCAGTATTTT. The encoded protein is CASSQGLADTQYF.

This chain connects TRBV19 to TRBJ2-7, with 13 bases identical to TRBD2. V lost 1 base and J lost 2; bases outside the gene matches: 2. The CDR3 has 16 residues. Germline V CDR1 and CDR2: LNHDA, SQIVND (reference sequence). CDR3 amino acids: CASSIAGTSGAYEQYF. In nucleotides, the CDR3 is TGTGCCAGTAGTATAGCCGGGACTAGCGGGGCCTACGAGCAGTACTTC.

This clone was seen only once. This rearrangement joins TRBV2 to TRBJ1-6; weak D call: TRBD1 (6 bases). The germline CDR1 and CDR2 sequences are SNHLY and FYNNEI. With 6 bases removed from V and 7 bases from J, the gap between germline ends came to 16 bases. The CDR3 is made up of 15 amino acids. CDR3 protein: CASRGLGTLNSPLHF. As DNA, the CDR3 is TGTGCCAGCAGAGGGCTCGGGACACTGAATTCACCCCTCCACTTT.

The chain recombines TRBV30 with TRBJ1-1; D gene uncertain. With 6 bases removed from V and 5 bases from J, the gap between germline ends came to 16 bases. Germline V gene lookup returns CDR1 GTSNPN and CDR2 SVGIG (reference sequence). This CDR3 contains 13 residues. The CDR3 DNA reads TGTGCCTGTCCTACCCTTTCTGGGACTGAAGCTTTCTTT. It yields the protein CACPTLSGTEAFF.

CDR3 nucleotides: TGTGCCAGCAGCCCTCGACTCAACAATGAGCAGTTCTTC. Its protein product is CASSPRLNNEQFF. This chain links TRBV5-4 with TRBJ2-1; D is uncertain. Per the germline V gene, CDR1 is SGHNT and CDR2 is YYREEE (reference sequence). Trimming pared 4 bases from V and 5 bases from J, leaving 10 bases between. The CDR3 contains 13 residues. Full variable domain (outside the CDR3, taken from reference TRBV5-4 and TRBJ2-1): ETGVTQSPTHLIKTRGQQVTLRCSSQSGHNTVSWYQQALGQGPQFIFQYYREEENGRGNFPPRFSGLQFPNYSSELNVNALELDDSALYLCASSPRLNNEQFFGPGTRLTVL.

About this clone itself: Other DNA sequences in the sample encode the same CDR3. The chain uses TRBV5-1 and TRBJ2-5; weak D call: TRBD2 (5 bases). Trimming stripped 2 bases from V and 3 bases from J, with 11 bases between. Germline CDR1 is SGHRS and CDR2 is YFSETQ. CDR3 length: 14 residues. The CDR3: CASSLGGREETQYF. The CDR3 bases are TGCGCCAGCAGCTTAGGAGGACGGGAAGAGACCCAGTACTTC. Using reference TRBV5-1 and TRBJ2-5 for the parts outside the CDR3, the full variable domain is KAGVTQTPRYLIKTRGQQVTLSCSPISGHRSVSWYQQTPGQGLQFLFEYFSETQRNKGNFPGRFSGRQFSNSRSEMNVSTLELGDSALYLCASSLGGREETQYFGPGTRLLVL.